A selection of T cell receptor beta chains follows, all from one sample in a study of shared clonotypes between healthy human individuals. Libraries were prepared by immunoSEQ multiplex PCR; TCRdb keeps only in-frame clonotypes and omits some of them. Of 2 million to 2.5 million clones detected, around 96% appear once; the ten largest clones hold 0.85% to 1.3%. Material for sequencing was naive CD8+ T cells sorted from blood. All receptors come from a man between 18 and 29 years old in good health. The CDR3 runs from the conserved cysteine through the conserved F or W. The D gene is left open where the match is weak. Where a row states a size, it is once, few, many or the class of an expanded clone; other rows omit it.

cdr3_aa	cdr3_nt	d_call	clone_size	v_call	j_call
CASSLEMGMTSGSSYEQYF	TGCGCCAGCAGCCTAGAGATGGGTATGACTAGCGGAAGCTCCTACGAGCAGTACTTC	TRBD2	.	TRBV4-3	TRBJ2-7
CASSKSEF	TGTGCCAGCAGCAAGTCTGAGTTT	.	.	TRBV21-1	TRBJ1-4
CASKSGLASDEQFF	TGTGCCAGCAAGTCGGGGCTAGCATCCGATGAGCAGTTCTTC	.	.	TRBV2	TRBJ2-1
CASSLGQGGEAFF	TGTGCCAGCAGCTTAGGGCAGGGCGGGGAAGCTTTCTTT	.	.	TRBV7-2	TRBJ1-1
CASSEAMGGGNEQFF	TGTGCCAGCAGTGAAGCAATGGGAGGGGGCAATGAGCAGTTCTTC	.	.	TRBV2	TRBJ2-1
CASSLAPGGTEAFF	TGTGCCAGCAGCTTGGCCCCAGGGGGCACTGAAGCTTTCTTT	TRBD1	.	TRBV5-8	TRBJ1-1
CASSLRGLNTEAFF	TGTGCCAGCAGTTTACGGGGCTTGAACACTGAAGCTTTCTTT	.	.	TRBV28	TRBJ1-1
CASSLAGGGTYEQYF	TGTGCCAGCAGCTTAGCGGGGGGAGGCACCTACGAGCAGTACTTC	.	.	TRBV7-2	TRBJ2-7
CASSLYSENTEAFF	TGTGCCAGCAGCTTGTACAGCGAGAACACTGAAGCTTTCTTT	.	.	TRBV5-8	TRBJ1-1
CATSRGGEAYEQYF	TGTGCCACCAGCAGGGGCGGGGAAGCCTACGAGCAGTACTTC	.	.	TRBV15	TRBJ2-7
CASSLEKREGWETQYF	TGCGCCAGCAGCTTGGAAAAGCGGGAGGGCTGGGAGACCCAGTACTTC	TRBD2	.	TRBV5-1	TRBJ2-5
CASSHSLGDETYNEQFF	TGTGCCAGCAGCCATTCGTTGGGCGATGAGACCTACAATGAGCAGTTCTTC	.	.	TRBV7-9	TRBJ2-1
CASSSLQGAGLAYEQYF	TGTGCCAGCAGCTCTTTACAAGGGGCAGGCTTAGCCTACGAGCAGTACTTC	.	once	TRBV7-9	TRBJ2-7
CASREPGQGNEQFF	TGTGCCAGCAGGGAGCCGGGACAGGGGAATGAGCAGTTCTTC	TRBD1	.	TRBV6-1	TRBJ2-1
CASSQNLGCEVSSYTF	TGTGCCAGCAGTCAAAACCTAGGGTGCGAGGTAAGTAGCTACACCTTC	.	.	TRBV6-7	TRBJ1-2
CSVKGDMSEAFF	TGCAGCGTCAAGGGTGATATGAGCGAAGCTTTCTTT	.	.	TRBV29-1	TRBJ1-1
CASSFAGGPGNEQFF	TGCGCCAGCAGTTTCGCGGGAGGGCCGGGCAATGAGCAGTTCTTC	TRBD2	.	TRBV5-1	TRBJ2-1
CASSPGWEGLNEQFF	TGTGCCAGCAGTCCGGGGTGGGAGGGCCTTAATGAGCAGTTCTTC	TRBD2	.	TRBV2	TRBJ2-1
CASSPLAGGTDTQYF	TGTGCCAGCAGCCCACTAGCGGGAGGAACAGATACGCAGTATTTT	TRBD2	.	TRBV6-5	TRBJ2-3
CASSLGEGEAFF	TGTGCCAGCAGCTTAGGGGAGGGGGAAGCTTTCTTT	.	.	TRBV11-1	TRBJ1-1
CAISEELTLDTGELFF	TGTGCCATCAGTGAGGAGTTGACTCTTGACACCGGGGAGCTGTTTTTT	.	.	TRBV10-3	TRBJ2-2
CASSSPQRGGPGANVLTF	TGTGCCAGCAGCTCCCCCCAGCGGGGGGGCCCTGGGGCCAACGTCCTGACTTTC	TRBD2	.	TRBV5-4	TRBJ2-6
CASNWLGSNEQFF	TGTGCCAGCAATTGGTTGGGGTCCAATGAGCAGTTCTTC	.	.	TRBV6-5	TRBJ2-1
CASSGQVSGEQYF	TGTGCCAGCAGTGGACAGGTCTCTGGGGAGCAGTACTTC	TRBD1	.	TRBV9	TRBJ2-7
CASSEGWEMNTEAFF	TGTGCCAGCAGTGAAGGTTGGGAAATGAACACTGAAGCTTTCTTT	.	.	TRBV2	TRBJ1-1
CSVGGFSGNTIYF	TGCAGCGTTGGAGGGTTCTCTGGAAACACCATATATTTT	.	once	TRBV29-1	TRBJ1-3
CASGSGTSGGNEQFF	TGTGCCAGCGGCTCCGGGACTAGCGGTGGGAATGAGCAGTTCTTC	TRBD2	.	TRBV27	TRBJ2-1
CASSLLDRGHYEQYF	TGTGCCAGCAGCTTACTTGACAGGGGGCACTACGAGCAGTACTTC	TRBD1	.	TRBV7-2	TRBJ2-7
CASRRQGIGELFF	TGTGCCAGCAGGCGACAGGGTATCGGGGAGCTGTTTTTT	TRBD1	.	TRBV6-5	TRBJ2-2
CASSIATAYEQYF	TGTGCCAGTAGTATCGCGACAGCTTACGAGCAGTACTTC	.	.	TRBV19	TRBJ2-7
CASSHVLGAGTGNYGYTF	TGTGCCAGCAGCCATGTTTTAGGTGCCGGGACAGGAAACTATGGCTACACCTTC	TRBD1	.	TRBV14	TRBJ1-2
CAWSATVNTEAFF	TGTGCCTGGAGTGCGACAGTGAACACTGAAGCTTTCTTT	.	.	TRBV30	TRBJ1-1
CASSSGGTEAFF	TGTGCCAGCAGTTCCGGGGGGACTGAAGCTTTCTTT	.	.	TRBV7-9	TRBJ1-1
CASSLGESSYEQYF	TGTGCCAGCAGTTTGGGGGAGTCCTCCTACGAGCAGTACTTC	.	.	TRBV5-4	TRBJ2-7
CASSQQVSQPQHF	TGCGCCAGCAGCCAACAGGTCAGTCAGCCCCAGCATTTT	.	.	TRBV4-1	TRBJ1-5
CVSGQGAYEQYF	TGTGTGTCGGGACAGGGGGCCTACGAGCAGTACTTC	TRBD1	.	TRBV27	TRBJ2-7
CASSIPTDTQYF	TGTGCCAGCAGCATCCCCACAGATACGCAGTATTTT	.	.	TRBV11-2	TRBJ2-3
CASSIGTGLNTEAFF	TGTGCCAGTAGTATCGGGACAGGATTGAACACTGAAGCTTTCTTT	TRBD1	.	TRBV19	TRBJ1-1
CASGKGLNTEAFF	TGTGCCAGCGGGAAAGGGCTGAACACTGAAGCTTTCTTT	.	.	TRBV6-5	TRBJ1-1
CASSLGQGNEQFF	TGTGCCAGCAGTTTAGGGCAGGGCAATGAGCAGTTCTTC	.	.	TRBV27	TRBJ2-1
CASSVVAGSAGELFF	TGTGCCAGCAGCGTAGTAGCGGGATCGGCCGGGGAGCTGTTTTTT	TRBD2	.	TRBV9	TRBJ2-2
CASSLLERGRNEQFF	TGCGCCAGCAGCCTGCTGGAGCGGGGGCGCAATGAGCAGTTCTTC	TRBD2	.	TRBV4-1	TRBJ2-1
CASSPRGVFGSQPQHF	TGTGCCAGCAGCCCACGCGGCGTCTTCGGCAGTCAGCCCCAGCATTTT	.	.	TRBV7-8	TRBJ1-5
CASSQDHDPRSASPLHF	TGCGCCAGCAGCCAAGATCATGACCCCCGTAGCGCTTCACCCCTCCACTTT	.	once	TRBV4-3	TRBJ1-6
CATSRASGPSYEQYF	TGTGCCACCAGCAGAGCTAGCGGGCCTTCTTACGAGCAGTACTTC	TRBD2	.	TRBV15	TRBJ2-7
CASSIGGLAGDEQFF	TGTGCCAGCAGTATAGGGGGACTAGCGGGAGACGAGCAGTTCTTC	TRBD2	once	TRBV27	TRBJ2-1
CASSPFGSYEQYF	TGCGCCAGCAGCCCATTCGGCTCCTACGAGCAGTACTTC	.	few	TRBV4-1	TRBJ2-7
CASRPEGTGLTDTQYF	TGTGCCAGCAGGCCGGAGGGGACAGGACTCACAGATACGCAGTATTTT	TRBD1	.	TRBV9	TRBJ2-3
CASRSGTDPWNEQFF	TGTGCCAGCAGATCAGGGACCGACCCGTGGAATGAGCAGTTCTTC	.	.	TRBV27	TRBJ2-1
CASSPYLGYEQYF	TGTGCCAGCAGCCCATACCTCGGTTACGAGCAGTACTTC	.	.	TRBV7-9	TRBJ2-7
CASSQENPAVYEQYF	TGCGCCAGCAGCCAAGAGAATCCAGCGGTCTACGAGCAGTACTTC	.	.	TRBV4-1	TRBJ2-7
CASSHGGETYEQYF	TGTGCCAGCAGTCATGGGGGGGAAACCTACGAGCAGTACTTC	TRBD2	.	TRBV6-6	TRBJ2-7
CASSLGLTGGGETQYF	TGTGCCAGCAGCTTAGGTTTAACGGGAGGGGGCGAGACCCAGTACTTC	.	.	TRBV7-2	TRBJ2-5